This is a list of T cell receptor beta chains from one sample in a study of Ad26.COV2.S vaccination and SARS-CoV-2 variants. Produced via immunoSEQ multiplex PCR; TCRdb's table is partial and in-frame only. The sample gives about 480,000 clones, around nine tenths of which show up once; over 10% is in the top ten. The sequencing used peripheral blood, collected in a trial of Ad26.COV2.S vaccine versus placebo. The receptors were sampled from a person between 18 and 60 years old who received the Ad26.COV2.S COVID-19 vaccine or a placebo. CDR3s include the opening cysteine and the closing phenylalanine or tryptophan. D genes are given only for firm matches. A row's size may be missing; if present it is once, few, many or a size class.

>NA|TRBV9|TRBJ2-7|few|14
TGTGCCAGCAGCGTAGCGGCTGGCTCCTACGAGCAGTACTTC
CASSVAAGSYEQYF
>TRBD2|TRBV4-2|TRBJ2-5|NA|15
TGTGCCAGCAGTCGACTAGCGGGAGAAGGAGAGACCCAGTACTTC
CASSRLAGEGETQYF
>TRBD2|TRBV19|TRBJ2-5|NA|16
TGTGCCAGTAGTCCGGGACTAGCGGGAGTTGTCGGGACCCAGTACTTC
CASSPGLAGVVGTQYF
>NA|TRBV5-1|TRBJ2-3|NA|14
TGCGCCAGCAGCGCACGGACCCCCACAGATACGCAGTATTTT
CASSARTPTDTQYF
>NA|TRBV19|TRBJ2-7|NA|15
TGTGCCAGTAGTATAGGTGGCAGGTCCTCCTACGAGCAGTACTTC
CASSIGGRSSYEQYF
>NA|TRBV5-1|TRBJ1-2|NA|13
TGCGCCAGCAGCTTAAAACAGGGCGGAGGCTACACCTTC
CASSLKQGGGYTF
>TRBD1|TRBV28|TRBJ1-2|NA|15
TGTGCCAGCAGTTCCGGGGGACAGGCCATCTATGGCTACACCTTC
CASSSGGQAIYGYTF
>TRBD2|TRBV5-4|TRBJ2-7|NA|14
TGTGCCAGTCGCCGAAGCGGGGCCTCCTACGAGCAGTACTTC
CASRRSGASYEQYF
>NA|TRBV6-2/TRBV6-3|TRBJ2-1|NA|12
TGTGCCAGCAGTTACTCGCACTACAATAAGTTCTTC
CASSYSHYNKFF
>NA|TRBV7-9|TRBJ2-7|NA|16
TGTGCCAGCAGCTTAGAGCTATCGCTTTACCCTCGGACGCAGTACTTC
CASSLELSLYPRTQYF
>NA|TRBV30|TRBJ1-4|NA|11
TGTGCCTGGAGGATTGCGGGAAAACTGTTTTTT
CAWRIAGKLFF